This T cell receptor beta chain is from a study of beta chain features in type 1 diabetes listed by TCRdb under 2018. For context, the study as a whole: Patients and healthy donors did not differ in mean age, gender distribution, total cell number or subset yield. A total of 85 million to 140 million sorted cells were examined across all samples, and the number of cells per subset was strongly correlated with RNA yield. The study compared the TCRB repertoires of sorted circulating CD4+ T cell subsets in recently diagnosed type 1 diabetes patients with those in matched healthy donors. Naive and central memory subsets were obtained from all 30 or so donors, but regulatory and stem cell-like memory subsets were isolated from only 8 patients and 8 healthy donors.

From each donor, a single peripheral blood sample of around 120 mL on average was drawn into heparinised tubes. Naive, central memory, regulatory and stem cell-like memory CD4+ T cells were sorted on a BD FACSAria II using a panel including CD45RO, CCR7, CD25, CD127, CD95 and CD27. Every sorted population had a purity above 98%. PBMCs were separated immediately by Lymphoprep density gradient centrifugation and were stained directly, without being cultured. So that batch effects would be minimized, each experiment stained and sorted samples in pairs, pairing one healthy donor with one patient. V is clipped by 5 bases and J by 4 bases, and the sequence between their germline boundaries is 8 bases long. In the germline V gene (reference sequence), CDR1 corresponds to GTSNPN and CDR2 to SVGIG. Including the terminal cysteine and phenylalanine, the CDR3 comprises 11 residues. Just the 33-base CDR3 DNA is kept, in frame starting at base 1.

About this clone itself: This receptor's antigen is unknown. No per-base quality is available; no much larger clone lies one base away.

Study-wide conclusions, independent of this receptor: Because cDNA was sequenced instead of genomic DNA, highly expressing activated cells could be over-represented, though the groups showed no difference in activation or CD3 levels. Naive, central memory and regulatory TCRB repertoires appeared to be more alike among patients than among healthy donors. HLA sub-analyses involved small numbers of individuals, so any influence of HLA type on TCRB rearrangement remained unresolved. PCR may preferentially amplify shorter templates, but because patient and control samples were amplified and corrected together, any resulting skew would affect both groups equally. Type 1 diabetes patients showed a moderate but significant shortening of TCRB CDR3 length in all four CD4+ subsets. Fewer insertions and more nucleotide deletions at VDJ recombination sites were observed in patients with type 1 diabetes, implying thymic rearrangement abnormalities.

The High Capacity cDNA Reverse Transcription Kit was used to reverse transcribe all of the isolated RNA, meaning that expressed TCRB transcripts were what got sequenced. Naive, central memory and regulatory T cell samples underwent deep immunoSEQ sequencing, averaging about 3.57 million total reads per sample. After sorted cells were lysed in RLT buffer, RNA was extracted with DNase-treated RNeasy Micro or Mini kits, with the choice depending on cell number. Each cell subset was processed separately to prevent cross-contamination, with patient and healthy donor samples processed together. The immunoSEQ multiplex PCR was used to amplify TCRB sequences from cDNA, yielding 87-bp fragments that span the CDR3 region. Sequencing of the amplicons was done on the Illumina HiSeq platform. From the authors' description of their analysis: PCR bias was corrected computationally using synthetic template baselines, and reads within Hamming distance 2 were collapsed, with unmergeable singletons discarded. Reads were aligned to IMGT to assign V, D and J genes, CDR3 length, and insertions or deletions at six rearrangement sites. Within each subset, clonotype counts were normalized to the number of sorted cells before true diversity and Gini coefficients were calculated with the tcR R package. Repertoire sharing was quantified using the overlap coefficient calculated on TCRB nucleotide sequences. Out-of-frame TCRB sequences from naive cells were analyzed as a proxy for the pre-selection repertoire. In TCRdb, the immuneACCESS table is reduced to in-frame sequences with V and J assigned. These tables do not hold every clone; where another copy was compared, an unresolved V gene accounts for under half, and the others remain unexplained. Clonal size and the V and J genes are those of that table, whereas D and trimming came from the DNA. The sample records about 340,000 clones, roughly 12% of which are singletons. Jointly, the top ten make up roughly 0.015% of the sample.

This clonotype was sampled from a woman between 18 and 29 years old with type 1 diabetes. The receptor chain draws on TRBV30 and TRBJ1-2; no confident D gene assignment can be made. Material for sequencing was naive CD4+ T cells from blood. This specimen's cell subset or site label, interpreted: true naive CD4+ T cells. The nucleotides read TGTGCCTGGCGGTACCTCTATGGCTACACCTTC. Translated, this gives CAWRYLYGYTF.